Presented here are 7 T cell receptor beta chains from one specimen sequenced in a study of blood T cell repertoires in COVID-19. The protocol was immunoSEQ multiplex PCR, while the TCRdb copy is restricted to in-frame clones and leaves out a portion. The table records 100,000 or so clones, roughly 84% of them present only once. Material for sequencing was peripheral blood. The receptors derive from a woman aged 60-75 years in a cohort sampled during active or convalescent COVID-19.

The chain uses TRBV3-1 (or the pseudogene TRBV3-2) and TRBJ1-6; tentative D call: TRBD1 (6 bases). Trimming removed 1 base at V and 7 bases at J, with 11 bases between. CDR1 LGHDT and CDR2 YNNKEL come from the germline V gene (reference sequence). The CDR3 extends over 15 amino acids. CDR3 nucleotide sequence: TGTGCCAGCAGCCAAGTCCAGCAGGGGAATTCACCCCTCCACTTT. Translation: CASSQVQQGNSPLHF.

CDR3 residues: CASSLASMVGETQYF. The DNA for the CDR3 is TGTGCCAGCAGCTTAGCGAGTATGGTCGGGGAGACCCAGTACTTC. The chain uses TRBV7-6 and TRBJ2-5; D uncertain. V lost 0 bases and J lost 5, with 13 bases in between. The length of the CDR3 is 15 residues. The germline V gene encodes CDR1 SGHVS and CDR2 FNYEAQ.

Note on this clone: A junction end diverges from the germline sequence, so it may reflect a read error. The J gene is TRBJ1-2, the V gene TRBV7-8, with D possibly TRBD1 on 6 matching bases. Germline V gene lookup returns CDR1 SGHVS and CDR2 FQNEAQ. The CDR3 spans 12 residues. This CDR3 reads CASRLEGEGYTF. As DNA, the CDR3 is TGTGCCAGCAGATTAGAGGGGGAGGGCTACACCTTC.

The rearrangement joins TRBV6-4 to TRBJ1-3; a possible D gene is TRBD1 (6 bases). The ends were cut back, 11 bases at V and 4 bases at J, with 6 bases in the middle. Germline values: CDR1 MRHNA, CDR2 SNTAGT. This CDR3 contains 10 residues. CDR3 sequence (DNA): TGTGCCGGACAGGGAAACACCATATATTTT. This codes for CAGQGNTIYF.

The chain couples TRBV6-6 to TRBJ1-1, with D tentatively TRBD1 (5 bases). This CDR3 region has 14 residues. Germline CDR1 and CDR2: MNHNY and SVGAGI (reference sequence). V gave up 5 bases and J gave up 3 bases, with 13 bases separating them. CDR3 residues: CASSHRDFYTEAFF. CDR3 coding DNA: TGTGCCAGCAGTCATAGGGACTTTTACACTGAAGCTTTCTTT.

The chain couples TRBV19 to TRBJ1-2, with TRBD1 identical over 10 bases. This CDR3 contains 14 residues. With V trimmed by 7 bases and J by 8 bases, 10 bases remained unmatched. Germline V gene lookup returns CDR1 LNHDA and CDR2 SQIVND (reference sequence). In DNA, the CDR3 is TGTGCCAGTACCTTGGGACAGGGGATCGGCGGCTACACCTTC. It specifies CASTLGQGIGGYTF. Full variable domain (rest looked up from reference TRBV19 and TRBJ1-2): DGGITQSPKYLFRKEGQNVTLSCEQNLNHDAMYWYRQDPGQGLRLIYYSQIVNDFQKGDIAEGYSVSREKKESFPLTVTSAQKNPTAFYLCASTLGQGIGGYTFGSGTRLTVV.

This CDR3 reads CASSLRRDWPWYF. Here the CDR3 DNA reads TGTGCCAGCAGTCTACGGAGGGACTGGCCATGGTATTTT. The V gene is TRBV27, the J gene TRBJ2-3; D might be TRBD2 (6 bases). This CDR3 comprises 13 residues. V was shortened by 5 bases and J by 14 bases, with 20 bases between the two germline ends. Germline CDR1 and CDR2: MNHEY and SMNVEV (reference sequence).